This is a list of T cell receptor beta chains from one sample in a study of beta chain features in type 1 diabetes. Clones were sequenced by immunoSEQ multiplex PCR, and TCRdb holds only the in-frame ones, with some missing. The data hold about 350,000 clones, with about 18% observed a single time. Specimen: naive CD4+ T cells from blood. The receptors stem from a woman aged 18-35 years in good health. The CDR3 runs from the conserved cysteine through the conserved F or W. The order of the fields is D gene, V gene, clone size, J gene, CDR3 DNA, CDR3 protein. The D gene is left open where the match is weak. The size entry is marked missing in some rows and otherwise reads once, few, many or a size class.

>-|TRBV27|-|TRBJ2-5
TGTGCCAGCAGTTTAAGACTAAATCAAGAGACCCAGTACTTC
CASSLRLNQETQYF
>-|TRBV30|-|TRBJ2-3
TGTGCCTGGGGACTGTTCGGGACTGGGACGCCCAATACGCAGTATTTT
CAWGLFGTGTPNTQYF
>-|TRBV6-5|few|TRBJ2-2
TGTGCCAGCAGTTCCCGGGACACCGGGGAGCTGTTTTTT
CASSSRDTGELFF
>TRBD2|TRBV7-3|-|TRBJ2-2
TGTGCCAGCAGCTTAAGTAGCGGGGCGGGAACCGGGGAGCTGTTTTTT
CASSLSSGAGTGELFF
>-|TRBV5-6|-|TRBJ1-4
TGTGCCAGCAGCTTTAACTCTGAAAAACTGTTTTTT
CASSFNSEKLFF
>-|TRBV18|few|TRBJ1-1
TGTGCCAGCTCACCACGGCCCCAGAGGGACACTGAAGCTTTCTTT
CASSPRPQRDTEAFF
>TRBD2|TRBV7-2|few|TRBJ2-3
TGTGCCAGCAGCCCACTTGACGGGGGGTCCACAGATACGCAGTATTTT
CASSPLDGGSTDTQYF
>TRBD1|TRBV6-4|few|TRBJ1-1
TGTGCCAGCAGATACCAGGGGGGAACTGAAGCTTTCTTT
CASRYQGGTEAFF
>TRBD1|TRBV18|-|TRBJ2-1
TGTGCCAGCTCATCTCGGGACAGGTCTTACAATGAGCAGTTCTTC
CASSSRDRSYNEQFF
>TRBD1|TRBV9|-|TRBJ2-1
TGTGCCAGCAGCGTGGGACAGATGGTGAATGAGCAGTTCTTC
CASSVGQMVNEQFF
>TRBD2|TRBV9|few|TRBJ2-7
TGTGCCAGCAGCGTTGGACTAGCGGCCTCCTACGAGCAGTACTTC
CASSVGLAASYEQYF
>-|TRBV6-6|-|TRBJ1-6
TGTGCCAGCAGAGTTGCCCGTAGGGAGGCACCCCTCCACTTT
CASRVARREAPLHF
>-|TRBV9|few|TRBJ2-7
TGTGCCAGCAGCGTAGAATCCCGGGGGACAGTCTACGAGCAGTACTTC
CASSVESRGTVYEQYF
>-|TRBV6-1|few|TRBJ1-4
TGTGCCAGCACCGGGGTTTACGAAAAACTGTTTTTT
CASTGVYEKLFF
>-|TRBV30|-|TRBJ1-1
TGTGCCTGGAGTGTACGAGGTGGTGAAGCTTTCTTT
CAWSVRGGEAFF
>-|TRBV10-3|-|TRBJ2-2
TGTGCCATCAGTAACAGCTCCTTTCCGAACACCGGGGAGCTGTTTTTT
CAISNSSFPNTGELFF
>-|TRBV5-5|-|TRBJ1-2
TGTGCCAGCAGCTCGACAGTTAACTATGGCTACACCTTC
CASSSTVNYGYTF
>-|TRBV7-9|-|TRBJ1-1
TGTGCCAGCAGCGGGGGGGCCAAAATGGCTTTCTTT
CASSGGAKMAFF